This T cell receptor beta chain stems from a study of identical twins. cDNA molecules carried unique molecular identifiers, and template switching added a universal primer site. TCRdb independently ran MiXCR on the 5' RACE reads; one entry per CDR3 protein. The data show some 570,000 distinct CDR3 sequences, under 25% seen once. This clonotype was counted only a few times. Its cognate antigen is unknown. Study-level points and caveats: Whereas memory repertoires showed no such difference, abundant cord blood beta clonotypes carried fewer insertions. It was cross-sectional statistical analysis, not following the same donors, that the conclusions relied on.

These same records also appear under a second study, on yellow fever vaccine responses in identical twins. Per that study: Twin vaccine T cell responses reportedly seemed partly convergent, partly personalized.

Input material: CD4+ T cells sorted from blood. The clonotype was recovered from a woman under 30 in good health.

CDR3 DNA: TGCGCCAGCTTTGACAGCCTAGCAGATACGCAGTATTTT. Protein: CASFDSLADTQYF. V is TRBV5-1 and J is TRBJ2-3; maybe TRBD1 (5 bases). This CDR3 is 13 amino acids long. Germline-derived CDR1 and CDR2 are SGHRS and YFSETQ. V lost 7 bases, J lost 4 bases, and 13 bases lay in between.